This T cell receptor beta chain was retrieved from a study of OX40 agonist ivuxolimab in advanced cancers. The table lists this clone with a count of one. The germline V gene encodes CDR1 LGHNA and CDR2 YSLEER. The V and J ends lost 1 base and 6 bases respectively, with 12 bases between them. This CDR3 is 15 amino acids long. Data came from immunoSEQ multiplex PCR; TCRdb stores just in-frame clones and leaves some out. The repertoire holds 65,000 to 80,000 clones, with about nine tenths as singletons. Sample: CD4+ or CD8+ T cells sorted from blood, taken in a trial of the OX40 agonist ivuxolimab. The receptor comes from an adult with an advanced solid tumor such as melanoma, head and neck, liver or kidney cancer. The chain is built from TRBV4-3 and TRBJ2-2, with D tentatively TRBD1 (8 bases). CDR3 bases: TGCGCCAGCAGCCAAGTCACAGGGGGGGCCGGGGAGCTGTTTTTT. Residues: CASSQVTGGAGELFF.